The rows below give T cell receptor beta chains drawn from one sample of a study of T cells in Graves' hyperthyroidism and ophthalmopathy. TCRdb itself ran the multiplex PCR reads through MiXCR, one entry per CDR3 protein. The table records approximately 600,000 distinct CDR3 sequences, about a fifth of them present only once. Sequencing was performed on blood. The source is a man younger than 40 with Graves' ophthalmopathy. CDR3s include the opening cysteine and the closing phenylalanine or tryptophan. The D gene is left open where the match is weak.

>TRBV19|NA|TRBJ2-5
CASKSGTARGETQYF
>TRBV5-6|NA|TRBJ1-1
CASSLVEPNTEAFF
>TRBV5-8|TRBD1|TRBJ1-5
CASSYHRQTGGNQPQHF
>TRBV7-8|TRBD2|TRBJ2-7
CASSFTSGPYEQYF
>TRBV4-2|NA|TRBJ2-3
CASSHQTRSPDTQYF
>TRBV4-3|TRBD2|TRBJ2-7
CASSQAGTSGRYEQYF
>TRBV28|TRBD1|TRBJ1-3
CASSLPGQTLLGNTIYF
>TRBV10-3|TRBD2|TRBJ2-1
CASSWASGRAGGHEQFF
>TRBV28|TRBD1|TRBJ1-2
CASSSPGQGGAGYTF
>TRBV11-1|TRBD2|TRBJ2-1
CASSIDPHGTSGTGTYNEQFF
>TRBV12-3/TRBV12-4|NA|TRBJ2-5
CASSPEGTVSTQYF
>TRBV7-2|NA|TRBJ2-2
CASSLAVTGELFF
>TRBV3-1|TRBD1|TRBJ1-3
CASSQALRTGPSGNTIYF
>TRBV19|TRBD1|TRBJ1-6
CASSIRTGAYSPLHF
>TRBV6-2/TRBV6-3|TRBD1|TRBJ2-7
CASSYNGQGFSYEQYF
>TRBV7-9|TRBD2|TRBJ2-1
CASSLSGGGLYNEQFF
>TRBV9|TRBD1|TRBJ1-3
CASSEGDSYTIYF
>TRBV20-1|NA|TRBJ1-1
CSARGARDTEAFF
>TRBV20-1|TRBD2|TRBJ2-7
CSVQSPRTSAYEQYF
>TRBV15|NA|TRBJ1-4
CAILTVQGGEKLFF
>TRBV5-1|NA|TRBJ1-6
CASSSDSGGSPLHF
>TRBV29-1|NA|TRBJ2-6
CSVEVHPAGHTSGANVLTF
>TRBV28|TRBD1|TRBJ2-2
CASRDRGAGELFF
>TRBV28|NA|TRBJ2-7
CASSITGSEQYF
>TRBV10-3|NA|TRBJ2-1
CAISESGARYEQFF
>TRBV2|NA|TRBJ2-5
CASSSSNVQETQYF
>TRBV5-4|NA|TRBJ2-5
CASSFGAQAAETQYF
>TRBV20-1|NA|TRBJ2-3
CSARVGNKAPDTQYF
>TRBV12-3/TRBV12-4|NA|TRBJ1-4
CASRFATNEKLFF
>TRBV19|TRBD1|TRBJ1-1
CASSMGTGGSTEAFF
>TRBV11-2|NA|TRBJ1-6
CASSFGGGNSPLHF
>TRBV7-9|TRBD2|TRBJ2-1
CASSLGLAVNEQFF
>TRBV15|TRBD1|TRBJ1-2
CATSRVKGQTRGYTF
>TRBV6-5|NA|TRBJ2-7
CASSYRTGTNEQYF
>TRBV10-3|NA|TRBJ2-3
CAISEELGADTQYF
>TRBV6-6|NA|TRBJ2-6
CASSYSGANVLTF
>TRBV9|NA|TRBJ1-4
CASSPFGSANEKLFF
>TRBV11-2|TRBD2|TRBJ2-5
CASSLGSRGSGRKETQYF
>TRBV7-2|NA|TRBJ1-4
CASSPKWEGSTNEKLFF
>TRBV6-1|NA|TRBJ1-5
CASSELVSAGARNQPQHF
>TRBV12-3/TRBV12-4|NA|TRBJ2-6
CASSLVGGSGANVLTF
>TRBV11-2|NA|TRBJ2-4
CASSQDHITGFSAKNIQYF
>TRBV29-1|TRBD1|TRBJ1-1
CSGDRGSEAFF
>TRBV30|TRBD1|TRBJ2-5
CAWSLDRSEETQYF
>TRBV19|NA|TRBJ2-3
CASSIGAGASTDTQYF
>TRBV18|NA|TRBJ2-7
CASSPGGLSSEQYF
>TRBV19|NA|TRBJ2-1
CASSTPGGRYNEQFF
>TRBV6-1|NA|TRBJ2-7
CASRNGTRYYEQYF
>TRBV12-3/TRBV12-4|NA|TRBJ1-1
CASRAGYTEAFF
>TRBV7-8|NA|TRBJ2-7
CASSNGQEQYF